These 28 T cell receptor beta chains were sequenced from one sample in a study of T cells in Graves' hyperthyroidism and ophthalmopathy (dated by TCRdb to about 2019). Library preparation was by multiplex PCR. Sequencing used an Illumina HiSeq 2000. The TCR beta CDR3 regions were amplified from the RNA transcripts. The first round of RT-PCR for the TCR CDR3 was performed with the HTBI primer set and the Qiagen OneStep RT-PCR kit. The public reads were quality trimmed at Q25 with fastp and then assembled into clones with MiXCR by TCRdb, keeping productive beta chains. Duplicate CDR3 protein sequences are folded into a single record with the most common DNA and genes. In this sample the table shows hundreds of thousands of distinct CDR3 sequences, around 15% of which occur a single time. Around 9.6% of the sample belongs to the ten largest clones. The sequenced material came from blood. The receptors here all came from a woman aged 18 to 35 with Graves' hyperthyroidism.

This clonotype was picked up many times. The chain recombines TRBV7-2 with TRBJ1-2; D remains unclear. Trimming left V 0 bases short and J 6 bases short, with 17 bases between. CDR1 is SGHTA and CDR2 is FQGNSA in the germline V gene. This CDR3 has 16 residues. The CDR3 loop is CASSLAPWGSGDGYTF. For the CDR3, the DNA is TGTGCCAGCAGCTTAGCCCCTTGGGGTTCGGGCGATGGCTACACCTTC.

Only a few counts were recorded for this clonotype. The rearrangement links TRBV15 to TRBJ1-6; tentative D call: TRBD1 (6 bases). Trimming pared 5 bases from V and 8 bases from J, leaving 16 bases between. CDR1 is LNHNV and CDR2 is YYDKDF in the germline V gene (reference sequence). The CDR3 consists of 15 residues. CDR3 protein: CATSGNRAGDSPLHF. CDR3 sequence (DNA): TGTGCCACCAGCGGCAACAGGGCCGGGGATTCACCCCTCCACTTT.

This clonotype was seen only once. The chain carries TRBV7-8 and TRBJ1-6, with a weak D call TRBD1 (5 bases). This CDR3 is 15 amino acids long. Germline CDR1 SGHVS, CDR2 FQNEAQ. Between the trimmed V and J ends, which lost 4 bases and 11 bases, there was a span of 18 bases. The CDR3 DNA reads TGTGCCAGCAGCTCTCTCGGGGGTGGGAATCCACCCCTCCACTTT. Its translation: CASSSLGGGNPPLHF.

This chain uses TRBV9 with TRBJ2-7, with TRBD1 matching over 7 bases. Germline CDR1 reads SGDLS; CDR2 reads YYNGEE. The trim removed 0 bases at V and 7 bases at J, leaving 7 bases unmatched. There are 14 residues in the CDR3. CDR3 sequence: CASSVGRQGLEQYF. DNA for the CDR3: TGTGCCAGCAGCGTAGGCCGACAGGGTCTGGAGCAGTACTTC.

This clonotype was detected many times. The chain employs TRBV28 and TRBJ1-5; D not certain. This CDR3 comprises 15 residues. V was clipped by 1 base and J by 6 bases, with 13 bases between them. The germline V gene encodes CDR1 MDHEN and CDR2 SYDVKM. CDR3 DNA sequence: TGTGCCAGCAGTTTATTCACAAGTTACGGTCAGCCCCAGCATTTT. Translation gives CASSLFTSYGQPQHF.

This clonotype was seen at least ten times. The chain has TRBV30 and TRBJ2-3, with no clear D. Germline lookup yields CDR1 GTSNPN and CDR2 SVGIG (reference sequence). Trimming left V 7 bases short and J 0 bases short, with 5 bases between. The CDR3 sequence is 11 residues long. CDR3 loop: CAFFSTDTQYF. DNA of the CDR3: TGTGCCTTTTTTAGCACAGATACGCAGTATTTT.

This clonotype was observed at least ten times. The chain is built from TRBV3-1 and TRBJ2-7, with a tentative D call TRBD2 (6 bases). V was shortened by 0 bases and J by 9 bases, with 24 bases between the two germline ends. From germline, CDR1 is LGHDT and CDR2 YNNKEL (reference sequence). CDR3 length: 17 amino acids. In DNA form, the CDR3 reads TGTGCCAGCAGCCAAGATTTGTGGCGGGACGGTGTGTGTTGGCAGTACTTC. It encodes CASSQDLWRDGVCWQYF.

This chain uses TRBV6-5 with TRBJ1-1; no clear D. The V gene lost 0 bases and the J gene lost 8 bases, with 16 bases spanning the gap. In germline, CDR1 is MNHEY, CDR2 SVGAGI. This CDR3 has 15 amino acids. The CDR3 coding sequence is TGTGCCAGCAGTTACTCTACTCTATCCGGCAGGGAAGCTTTCTTT. Its protein is CASSYSTLSGREAFF.

This chain links TRBV12-3 or TRBV12-4 with TRBJ2-5; TRBD2 matches at 9 bases. CDR3 length equals 16 residues. J lost 2 bases, V lost 4 bases, and 8 bases had no gene match. CDR3 nucleotide sequence: TGTGCCAGCAGTTGGGGGGTAGCGGGGGATCAAGAGACCCAGTACTTC. Amino acids: CASSWGVAGDQETQYF.

V usage is TRBV24-1 and J usage is TRBJ1-2; tentatively, D is TRBD1 (5 bases). The germline V and J ends were trimmed by 1 base and 4 bases, with 9 bases remaining between them. The CDR3 extends over 14 amino acids. The V gene's germline CDR1 is KGHDR and CDR2 SFDVKD. CDR3 coding DNA: TGTGCCACCAGTGATTTATTCAGGGCCTATGGCTACACCTTC. Its protein product is CATSDLFRAYGYTF.

The chain is built from TRBV13 and TRBJ1-2; 7 positions match TRBD1. The length of the CDR3 is 14 residues. With V trimmed by 0 bases and J by 4 bases, 2 bases remained unmatched. The germline CDR1 and CDR2 sequences are PRHDT and FYEKMQ (reference sequence). In nucleotides, the CDR3 is TGTGCCAGCAGCTTAGGCCGACAGGGCTATGGCTACACCTTC. Translating it yields CASSLGRQGYGYTF. Filled out from reference TRBV13 and TRBJ1-2, the complete variable domain reads AAGVIQSPRHLIKEKRETATLKCYPIPRHDTVYWYQQGPGQDPQFLISFYEKMQSDKGSIPDRFSAQQFSDYHSELNMSSLELGDSALYFCASSLGRQGYGYTFGSGTRLTVV.

This clonotype came up many times. The gene calls are TRBV20-1 and TRBJ2-1; D call uncertain. There are 12 residues in the CDR3. V was cut by 6 bases and J by 1 base, with 7 bases left in between. Germline assignment: CDR1 DFQATT and CDR2 SNEGSKA (reference sequence). The DNA for the CDR3 is TGCAGTGCGCGGCCTTCCTACAATGAGCAGTTCTTC. As protein: CSARPSYNEQFF.

This clonotype was counted ten times or more. The chain recombines TRBV2 with TRBJ1-2; D may be TRBD1 (5 bases). V lost 7 bases, J lost 3 bases, and 9 bases lay in between. Looked up from germline, CDR1 is SNHLY and CDR2 is FYNNEI. The CDR3 runs to 12 residues. The CDR3 DNA follows: TGTGCCAGCAAACAGGCAGACTATGGCTACACCTTC. Protein product: CASKQADYGYTF.

This clonotype has ten or more counts. The chain recombines TRBV29-1 with TRBJ2-7; D unresolved. Germline values: CDR1 SQVTM, CDR2 ANQGSEA. The CDR3 is 9 amino acids. The V and J ends lost 4 bases and 3 bases respectively, with 1 base between them. CDR3: CSVVYEQYF. The CDR3 coding sequence is TGCAGCGTTGTCTACGAGCAGTACTTC.

V and J are TRBV12-3 or TRBV12-4 and TRBJ2-5; a possible D gene is TRBD1 (6 bases). The CDR3 covers 15 residues. Between the trimmed V and J ends, which lost 6 bases and 3 bases, there was a span of 17 bases. The CDR3 loop is CASSRDIHREETQYF. CDR3 in DNA: TGTGCCAGCAGCAGGGACATTCACAGGGAAGAGACCCAGTACTTC.

This clonotype was counted between two and nine times. The chain has TRBV6-1 and TRBJ1-3, with TRBD1 as a possible D gene (6 bases). Trimming stripped 8 bases from V and 4 bases from J, with 15 bases between. Per the germline V gene, CDR1 is MNHNS and CDR2 is SASEGT. The CDR3 has 14 amino acids. CDR3 bases: TGTGCCAGCGGGATTGGGGGCTCGGGAAACACCATATATTTT. Translating it yields CASGIGGSGNTIYF.

About this clonotype: This may be a read error, as it is one base from a much larger clone. This chain uses TRBV11-2 with TRBJ2-1, with D hard to call. Judging by the DNA end, TRBJ2-7 fits better; the J call may be wrong. This CDR3 is built from 16 residues. The germline CDR1 and CDR2 sequences are SGHAT and FQNNGV. The CDR3 region has the DNA TGTGCCAGCAGTTCTACACTCGTTCGCTCCTACAATGAGCAGTACTTC. Translating it yields CASSSTLVRSYNEQYF.

The rearrangement joins TRBV28 to TRBJ2-7; no firm D call. The length of the CDR3 is 14 residues. The germline V gene encodes CDR1 MDHEN and CDR2 SYDVKM. Trimming took off 3 bases at V and 2 bases at J, with 11 bases between the two ends. The chain's CDR3 is CASSFGRQTYEQYF. DNA for the CDR3: TGTGCCAGCAGTTTCGGCAGGCAGACCTACGAGCAGTACTTC.

This clonotype was seen ten or more times. The chain employs TRBV28 and TRBJ2-3, with D maybe TRBD1 (6 bases). Trimming left V 9 bases short and J 1 base short, with 17 bases between. Germline V gene sequence: CDR1 MDHEN, CDR2 SYDVKM. The CDR3 has 15 amino acids. The CDR3 DNA reads as TGTGCCAGTACAACAGGGATAAGTGGCACAGATACGCAGTATTTT. Encoded protein: CASTTGISGTDTQYF.

This clonotype was picked up a small number of times. This chain links TRBV19 with TRBJ1-1; TRBD1 aligns across 7 bases. Germline CDR1 reads LNHDA; CDR2 reads SQIVND (reference sequence). This CDR3 has 18 residues. After removal of 1 base from V and 3 bases from J, the junction contained 14 bases not matched to a gene. Here the CDR3 DNA reads TGTGCCAGTAGTATAGCGGCAGGGGGTCACGGGGCGGACACTGAAGCTTTCTTT. It is translated as CASSIAAGGHGADTEAFF.

This clonotype was observed a handful of times. The V and J genes are TRBV7-9 and TRBJ2-7, with D unresolved. There are 14 residues in the CDR3. Germline values: CDR1 SEHNR, CDR2 FQNEAQ (reference sequence). V shed 3 bases and J shed 9 bases, with 18 bases lying between them. CDR3: CASSFPAATHGQYF. The CDR3 nucleotides are TGTGCCAGCAGCTTTCCGGCCGCAACCCACGGGCAGTACTTC. The variable domain in full, with the rest retrieved from reference TRBV7-9 and TRBJ2-7, is DTGVSQNPRHKITKRGQNVTFRCDPISEHNRLYWYRQTLGQGPEFLTYFQNEAQLEKSRLLSDRFSAERPKGSFSTLEIQRTEQGDSAMYLCASSFPAATHGQYFGPGTRLTVT.

The V call is TRBV28, the J call TRBJ2-2; perhaps D is TRBD1 or TRBD2 (6 bases each). V was cut by 8 bases and J by 3 bases, with 16 bases left in between. The CDR3 has 15 residues. The V gene's germline CDR1 is MDHEN and CDR2 SYDVKM. DNA for the CDR3: TGTGCCAGCGGGGGGCGGGGCAGATACACCGGGGAGCTGTTTTTT. Translating gives CASGGRGRYTGELFF.

This chain joins TRBV28 and TRBJ2-7, with 10 bases aligning to TRBD2. The trim removed 7 bases at V and 4 bases at J, leaving 7 bases unmatched. This CDR3 contains 14 residues. CDR1 and CDR2 from the germline V gene are MDHEN and SYDVKM. CDR3 coding DNA: TGTGCCAGCACCTCTAGCGGGAGTTTGTACGAGCAGTACTTC. Translation gives CASTSSGSLYEQYF.

This rearrangement joins TRBV6-2 or TRBV6-3 to TRBJ2-2, with 7 positions matching TRBD2. The V segment lost 2 bases and the J segment 12 bases; nucleotides outside the gene matches: 15. In germline, CDR1 is MNHEY, CDR2 SVGEGT. The CDR3 has 16 residues. The CDR3 DNA is TGTGCCAGCAGTTACGGCGCTAGCGGAACACCGGGGAAGCTGTTTTTT. Translating gives CASSYGASGTPGKLFF.

This clonotype was picked up a small number of times. The chain employs TRBV3-1 and TRBJ2-1, with 11 bases aligning to TRBD2. The ends lost 0 bases at V and 8 bases at J; junction bases unmatched: 9. CDR1 is LGHDT and CDR2 is YNNKEL in the germline V gene (reference sequence). The length of the CDR3 is 17 residues. CDR3 amino acids: CASSQEIWLAGGDEQFF. CDR3 nucleotides: TGTGCCAGCAGCCAAGAAATTTGGCTAGCGGGAGGAGATGAGCAGTTCTTC.

The table lists this clonotype with many counts. The V gene is TRBV5-1, the J gene TRBJ2-7; D call uncertain. Germline CDR1 and CDR2: SGHRS and YFSETQ. CDR3 length equals 14 residues. The V gene lost 3 bases and the J gene lost 5 bases, with 15 bases spanning the gap. CDR3 DNA sequence: TGCGCCAGCAGCTGGACGGTGATAGGAAACGAGCAGTACTTC. It codes for CASSWTVIGNEQYF.

This clonotype has a count of ten or more. The CDR3 nucleotides read TGTGCCAGCAGGTCGCTCCGGGGACTAGATTTCACAGATACGCAGTATTTT. Translation gives CASRSLRGLDFTDTQYF. The chain recombines TRBV12-3 or TRBV12-4 with TRBJ2-3; TRBD2 matches 8 bases. The J segment lost 2 bases and the V segment lost 6 bases, leaving 13 bases of the junction unmatched. This CDR3 has 17 amino acids.

This clonotype was picked up many times. The chain couples TRBV28 to TRBJ1-2, with 8 bases lining up with TRBD1. Germline CDR1 and CDR2: MDHEN and SYDVKM. V shed 6 bases and J 6 bases; nucleotides not matched to a gene: 12. The CDR3 extends over 15 amino acids. CDR3 bases: TGTGCCAGCAGCCAATCCCTCAGGGGGCAGAATGGCTACACCTTC. It translates to CASSQSLRGQNGYTF.